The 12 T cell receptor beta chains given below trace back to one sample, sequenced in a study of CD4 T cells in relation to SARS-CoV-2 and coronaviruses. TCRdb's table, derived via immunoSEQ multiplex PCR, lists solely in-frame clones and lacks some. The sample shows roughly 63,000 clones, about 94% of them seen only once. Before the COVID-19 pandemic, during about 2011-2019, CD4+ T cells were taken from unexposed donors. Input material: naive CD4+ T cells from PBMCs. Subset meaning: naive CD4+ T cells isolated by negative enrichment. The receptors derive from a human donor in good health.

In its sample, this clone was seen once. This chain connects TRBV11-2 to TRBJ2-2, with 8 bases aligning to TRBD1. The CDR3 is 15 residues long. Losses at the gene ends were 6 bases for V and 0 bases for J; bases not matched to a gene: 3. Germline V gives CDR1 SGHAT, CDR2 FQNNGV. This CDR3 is CASSRTGSNTGELFF. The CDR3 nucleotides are TGTGCCAGCAGTCGGACAGGGTCGAACACCGGGGAGCTGTTTTTT. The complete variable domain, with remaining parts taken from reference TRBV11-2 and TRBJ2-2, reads EAGVAQSPRYKIIEKRQSVAFWCNPISGHATLYWYQQILGQGPKLLIQFQNNGVVDDSQLPKDRFSAERLKGVDSTLKIQPAKLEDSAVYLCASSRTGSNTGELFFGEGSRLTVL.

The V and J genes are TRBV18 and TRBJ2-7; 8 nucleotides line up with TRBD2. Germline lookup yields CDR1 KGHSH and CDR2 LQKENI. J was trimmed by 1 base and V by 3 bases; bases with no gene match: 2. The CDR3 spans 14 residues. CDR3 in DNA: TGTGCCAGCTCACCGTCTAGCGGGTCCTACGAGCAGTACTTC. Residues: CASSPSSGSYEQYF.

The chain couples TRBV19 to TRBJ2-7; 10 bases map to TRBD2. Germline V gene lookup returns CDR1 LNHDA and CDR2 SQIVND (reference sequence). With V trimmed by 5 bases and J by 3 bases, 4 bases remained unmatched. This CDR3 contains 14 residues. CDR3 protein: CASSHSGRSYEQYF. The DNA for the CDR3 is TGTGCCAGTAGTCATAGCGGGAGGAGCTACGAGCAGTACTTC.

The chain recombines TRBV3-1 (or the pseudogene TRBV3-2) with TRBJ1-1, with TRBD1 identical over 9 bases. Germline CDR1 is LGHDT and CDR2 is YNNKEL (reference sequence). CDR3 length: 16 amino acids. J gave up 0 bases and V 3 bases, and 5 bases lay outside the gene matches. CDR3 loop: CASSQGDRVLNTEAFF. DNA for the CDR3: TGTGCCAGCAGCCAGGGGGACAGGGTATTGAACACTGAAGCTTTCTTT.

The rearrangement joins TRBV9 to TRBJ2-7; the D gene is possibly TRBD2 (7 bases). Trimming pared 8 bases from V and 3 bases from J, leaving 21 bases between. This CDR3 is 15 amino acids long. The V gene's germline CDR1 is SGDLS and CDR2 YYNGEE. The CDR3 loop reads CARERGGHGNYEQYF. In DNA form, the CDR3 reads TGTGCCAGGGAAAGGGGGGGACACGGAAACTACGAGCAGTACTTC.

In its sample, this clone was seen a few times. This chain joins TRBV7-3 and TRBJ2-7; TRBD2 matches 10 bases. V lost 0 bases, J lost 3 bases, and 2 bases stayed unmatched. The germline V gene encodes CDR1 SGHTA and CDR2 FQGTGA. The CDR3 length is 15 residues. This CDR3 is CASSLTSGRFYEQYF. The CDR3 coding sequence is TGTGCCAGCAGCTTAACTAGCGGGAGGTTCTACGAGCAGTACTTC.

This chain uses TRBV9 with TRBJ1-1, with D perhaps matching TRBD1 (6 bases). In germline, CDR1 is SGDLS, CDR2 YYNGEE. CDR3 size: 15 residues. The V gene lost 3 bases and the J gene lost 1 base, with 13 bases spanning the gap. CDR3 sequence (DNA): TGTGCCAGCAGCGCCGAGGGGGGGAGGAACACTGAAGCTTTCTTT. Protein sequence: CASSAEGGRNTEAFF.

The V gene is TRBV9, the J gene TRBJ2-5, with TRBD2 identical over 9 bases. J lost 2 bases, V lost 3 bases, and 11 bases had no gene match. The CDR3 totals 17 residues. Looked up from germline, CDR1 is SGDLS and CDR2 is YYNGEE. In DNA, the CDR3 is TGTGCCAGCAGCGACGTAGGGATGCTAGCGGGGCAAGAGACCCAGTACTTC. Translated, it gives CASSDVGMLAGQETQYF. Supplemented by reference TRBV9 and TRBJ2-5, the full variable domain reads DSGVTQTPKHLITATGQRVTLRCSPRSGDLSVYWYQQSLDQGLQFLIQYYNGEERAKGNILERFSAQQFPDLHSELNLSSLELGDSALYFCASSDVGMLAGQETQYFGPGTRLLVL.

DNA of the CDR3: TGTGCCAGCAGCCCCGTTGACGGGGGCCCCGGGGAGCTGTTTTTT. Translation: CASSPVDGGPGELFF. The rearrangement uses TRBV9 and TRBJ2-2, with D perhaps matching TRBD1 or TRBD2 (6 bases each). CDR1 is SGDLS and CDR2 is YYNGEE in the germline V gene. This CDR3 region has 15 residues. The germline V and J ends were trimmed by 4 bases and 6 bases, with 16 bases remaining between them.

This CDR3 reads CASSLDTTNTEAFF. The CDR3 nucleotides read TGTGCCAGCAGCTTAGACACCACGAACACTGAAGCTTTCTTT. The chain has TRBV7-9 and TRBJ1-1; no firm D call. V dropped 1 base and J dropped 1 base, with 7 bases sitting between them. CDR1 and CDR2 (germline): SEHNR, FQNEAQ (reference sequence). The CDR3 has 14 residues.

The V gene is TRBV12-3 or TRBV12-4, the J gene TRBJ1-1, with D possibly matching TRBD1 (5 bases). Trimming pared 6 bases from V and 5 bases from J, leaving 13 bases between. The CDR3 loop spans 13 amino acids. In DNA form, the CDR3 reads TGTGCCAGCAGCATTGGGGGACGGACTGAAGCTTTCTTT. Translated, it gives CASSIGGRTEAFF.

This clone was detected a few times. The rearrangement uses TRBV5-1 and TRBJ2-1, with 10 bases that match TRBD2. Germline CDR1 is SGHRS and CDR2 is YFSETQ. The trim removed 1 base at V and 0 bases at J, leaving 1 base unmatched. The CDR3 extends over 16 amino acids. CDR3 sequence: CASSLPSGSSYNEQFF. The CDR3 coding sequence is TGCGCCAGCAGCTTGCCTAGCGGGAGCTCCTACAATGAGCAGTTCTTC.